This TCR beta chain is from a study of PD-1 blockade in classical Hodgkin lymphoma (dated by TCRdb to 2018 to 2021). Regarding the research as a whole: Nivolumab dosing was 3 mg/kg intravenously every 2 weeks, continuing until either disease progression or unacceptable toxicity. To define a peripheral blood immune signature of response to PD-1 blockade in classical Hodgkin lymphoma, the study combined TCR beta sequencing with CyTOF.

The sample's time point, from its label and the paper: cycle 1 day 1 (C1D1), immediately before nivolumab initiation. Every trial patient had relapsed after autologous stem cell transplantation, and cohorts A, B and C differed in prior brentuximab vedotin exposure. A total of under 70 patients with relapsed/refractory classical Hodgkin lymphoma made up the trial cohort, and each patient's best overall response was complete response, partial response or progressive disease. In the multi-cohort phase II CheckMate 205 trial, trial patients received single-agent nivolumab. An independent review committee assessed best overall response by applying the 2007 International Working Group response criteria. Trial PBMCs were collected just before the start of nivolumab (C1D1) and during therapy at cycle 2 day 1 and cycle 4 day 1. After peripheral blood was drawn into 8 mL Vacutainer Cell Preparation Tubes, PBMCs were isolated by centrifugation and then cryopreserved.

The CDR3 covers 14 residues, taking in both the cysteine and the phenylalanine. Only the CDR3 region is kept as DNA, spanning 42 bases read in frame from base 1. Trimming takes 2 bases from V and 5 bases from J, and the germline ends sit 11 bases apart. Based on the germline V gene, the CDR1 and CDR2 sequences are SGHRS and YFSETQ. The Qiagen DNeasy kit was used to extract genomic DNA both from unsorted PBMCs and from the negatively selected CD4+ and CD8+ fractions. TCR beta CDR3 regions were subjected to amplification by immunoSEQ multiplex PCR with primers that anneal to V and J segments. A synthetic immune receptor repertoire was used to minimize amplification bias, and remaining bias was computationally removed after sequencing. The authors' analysis ran thus. Custom Python scripts were used to quantify repertoire diversity as the Shannon entropy index. The unsorted, CD4+ and CD8+ repertoires were each analyzed separately, with the exception of combined analyses, where CD4+ and CD8+ sequences were merged in silico. A clone counted as expanded when the clone's frequency after treatment rose at least 2-fold relative to C1D1, and clones undetected at baseline were given a pseudocount of 0.5. Clones with 0 or 1 copy at C1D1 were defined as singleton clones, while clones with 2 or more copies were defined as non-singleton clones. By matching protein sequences in sorted samples from the same patient, clones expanded in unsorted samples were annotated as CD4+, CD8+ or unknown. Wilcoxon tests were applied to paired samples to test diversity changes from C1D1 to C4D1. TCRdb took this table from immuneACCESS and kept in-frame rearrangements with V and J called. Such tables lack part of the clones; where checked against another copy, unresolved V genes explain under half of the gap, and the rest is unexplained. That table furnishes V, J and clone size, whereas the DNA furnished D and trimming. Present in this sample are some 84,000 clones, roughly nine tenths of which were seen just once. Clones ranked in the top ten supply roughly 21% of the sample.

For this clone: It lacks a known antigen. Base qualities are missing; no much larger clone stands one base away.

Points the paper makes about the study in general: Baseline diversity similar to that of newly diagnosed patients was observed in trial patients achieving complete response, whereas significantly lower diversity was observed in partial responders and progressors. By C4D1, a significant rise was seen in CD4+ TCR diversity but not in CD8+ TCR diversity (p=0.0027 vs p=0.16), and the rise was most apparent among complete responders (p=0.02). Diversity was lower in patients who began nivolumab less than 1 year after ASCT, so these patients were left out of later analyses to avoid confounding by immune reconstitution. Newly diagnosed patients were reported to have lower baseline TCR diversity than healthy donors, and relapsed/refractory patients were reported to have lower baseline TCR diversity still. The study covered only a single clinical trial cohort, and the causes of the repertoire differences, possibly disease activity or prior therapy, were still not defined.

The chain employs TRBV5-1 and TRBJ1-5, with the D gene not confidently named. Sample: peripheral blood mononuclear cells (PBMCs), taken at baseline. This clonotype was sampled from a human donor with classical Hodgkin lymphoma. The CDR3 region reads CASSFRPEDQPQHF. The DNA reads as follows: TGCGCCAGCAGCTTCCGACCCGAGGATCAGCCCCAGCATTTT.